This passage covers 24 T cell receptor beta chains from one sample sequenced in a study of graft-versus-host responses after intestinal transplantation. TCRdb's table, derived via immunoSEQ multiplex PCR, lists solely in-frame clones and lacks some. The sample yields under 100,000 clones, 85% to 95% seen once. For these TCRs, the target antigens are not known. Sequencing used unstimulated CD8+ T cells sorted from spleen or lymph node cells, obtained before transplant. The receptors shown here come from a human donor who was the organ donor for an intestinal transplant.

J is TRBJ2-7 and V is TRBV4-3; 8 bases align to TRBD2. Germline V gives CDR1 LGHNA, CDR2 YSLEER. Trimming removed 0 bases from V and 1 base from J; junction bases left unmatched: 2. The CDR3 sequence is 15 residues long. CDR3 in amino acids: CASSQDTSGSYEQYF. In DNA form, the CDR3 reads TGCGCCAGCAGCCAAGATACTAGCGGATCCTACGAGCAGTACTTC.

In DNA, the CDR3 is TGTGCCAGCAGATCACGGGAGTTCCAAGAGACCCAGTACTTC. Translation gives CASRSREFQETQYF. V usage is TRBV28 and J usage is TRBJ2-5; D possibly corresponds to TRBD2 (6 bases). CDR3 length equals 14 residues. Germline CDR1 reads MDHEN; CDR2 reads SYDVKM. The V gene lost 6 bases and the J gene lost 1 base, with 12 bases spanning the gap. The full variable domain, in which reference TRBV28 and TRBJ2-5 provide the parts outside the CDR3, is DVKVTQSSRYLVKRTGEKVFLECVQDMDHENMFWYRQDPGLGLRLIYFSYDVKMKEKGDIPEGYSVSREKKERFSLILESASTNQTSMYLCASRSREFQETQYFGPGTRLLVL.

The V and J genes are TRBV7-6 and TRBJ2-6, with TRBD2 matching over 13 bases. The CDR3 totals 19 residues. Germline CDR1 reads SGHVS; CDR2 reads FNYEAQ. The trim removed 4 bases at V and 0 bases at J, leaving 6 bases unmatched. This CDR3 reads CASSSLGLAGTSGANVLTF. In DNA form, the CDR3 reads TGTGCCAGCAGCTCACTGGGACTAGCGGGGACCTCTGGGGCCAACGTCCTGACTTTC.

The rearrangement uses TRBV6-5 and TRBJ2-4; 13 bases match TRBD2. CDR1 MNHEY and CDR2 SVGAGI come from the germline V gene. V lost 6 bases and J lost 9; bases outside the gene matches: 5. This CDR3 comprises 14 residues. CDR3 DNA: TGTGCCAGCAGATTACTAGCGGGAGGGAGCATTCAGTACTTC. Protein sequence: CASRLLAGGSIQYF.

The chain recombines TRBV6-5 with TRBJ1-4; maybe TRBD1 (5 bases). V lost 2 bases and J 0 bases, leaving 7 bases between the germline ends. CDR1 MNHEY and CDR2 SVGAGI come from the germline V gene. The CDR3 runs 15 residues. The CDR3 region has the DNA TGTGCCAGCAGTTACGTACAGGCAACTAATGAAAAACTGTTTTTT. The encoded protein is CASSYVQATNEKLFF.

This chain joins TRBV28 and TRBJ1-6; D possibly corresponds to TRBD1 (6 bases). Germline CDR1 is MDHEN and CDR2 is SYDVKM. There are 16 residues in the CDR3. V was trimmed by 3 bases and J by 0 bases, leaving 9 bases between them. CDR3 sequence: CASSFRGGSYNSPLHF. In DNA form, the CDR3 reads TGTGCCAGCAGTTTCAGGGGTGGCTCCTATAATTCACCCCTCCACTTT.

The chain recombines TRBV27 with TRBJ2-7; perhaps TRBD2 as D (6 bases). There are 20 residues in the CDR3. Trimming pared 0 bases from V and 4 bases from J, leaving 28 bases between. From germline, CDR1 is MNHEY and CDR2 SMNVEV (reference sequence). The CDR3 nucleotides read TGTGCCAGCAGTTTATCCTGGGGAGGCTACACAACATCAAACTTATACGAGCAGTACTTC. Its protein product is CASSLSWGGYTTSNLYEQYF.

The rearrangement joins TRBV4-3 to TRBJ2-1; TRBD2 matches 13 bases. Looked up from germline, CDR1 is LGHNA and CDR2 is YSLEER. The CDR3 consists of 17 residues. V shed 2 bases, J shed 9 bases, and the junction held 10 bases outside the gene matches. The CDR3 DNA reads TGCGCCAGCAGCCAAACCGGACTAGCGGGAGTAGGCGGTGAGCAGTTCTTC. This gives the protein CASSQTGLAGVGGEQFF.

V is TRBV7-8 and J is TRBJ2-3; unclear D gene. V lost 5 bases, J lost 3 bases, and 6 bases lay in between. CDR1 SGHVS and CDR2 FQNEAQ come from the germline V gene. CDR3 length: 12 residues. The CDR3, as DNA: TGTGCCAGCAGCCTACTTACAGATACGCAGTATTTT. Its translation: CASSLLTDTQYF.

The chain is built from TRBV11-2 and TRBJ1-6; D is uncertain. V lost 5 bases to trimming and J lost 11 bases, with 22 bases between them. Germline CDR1 SGHAT, CDR2 FQNNGV. The CDR3 loop spans 16 amino acids. CDR3 amino acids: CASSPTLGEGGAPLHF. CDR3 DNA sequence: TGTGCCAGCAGCCCCACCCTCGGGGAGGGCGGCGCACCCCTCCACTTT.

This clone was observed once. J is TRBJ2-3 and V is TRBV6-6; 12 bases match TRBD2. Looked up from germline, CDR1 is MNHNY and CDR2 is SVGAGI (reference sequence). Unmatched junction bases numbered 7, after V lost 5 bases and J lost 4 bases. This CDR3 has 16 residues. Here the CDR3 DNA reads TGTGCCAGCAGTAGGGGTCTAGCGGGGGGGCCAGATACGCAGTATTTT. It specifies CASSRGLAGGPDTQYF.

V is TRBV5-4 and J is TRBJ2-1; 7 bases agree with TRBD2. The CDR3 extends over 14 amino acids. The ends lost 7 bases at V and 8 bases at J; junction bases unmatched: 12. The germline V gene encodes CDR1 SGHNT and CDR2 YYREEE (reference sequence). Written as DNA, the CDR3 is TGTGCCAGCGGTAGCGGACGGGGGGTGGATGAGCAGTTCTTC. Its translation is CASGSGRGVDEQFF.

Comments on this clone: Germline is not matched at one junction end, which may reflect a read error. The rearrangement joins TRBV7-9 to TRBJ2-7; TRBD2 might be the D (5 bases). Germline V gene lookup returns CDR1 SEHNR and CDR2 FQNEAQ (reference sequence). The CDR3 has 14 amino acids. The CDR3 sequence: CAGSPPSGVYEQYF. CDR3 nucleotide sequence: TGTGCCGGCAGCCCCCCCAGCGGTGTCTACGAGCAGTACTTC. Full variable domain (outside the CDR3, taken from reference TRBV7-9 and TRBJ2-7): DTGVSQNPRHKITKRGQNVTFRCDPISEHNRLYWYRQTLGQGPEFLTYFQNEAQLEKSRLLSDRFSAERPKGSFSTLEIQRTEQGDSAMYLCAGSPPSGVYEQYFGPGTRLTVT.

This clone was seen only once. This rearrangement joins TRBV5-1 to TRBJ2-5, with TRBD2 as a possible D gene (5 bases). The J call may be in error: the DNA end matches TRBJ2-7 better. In germline, CDR1 is SGHRS, CDR2 YFSETQ. The CDR3 sequence is 14 residues long. The CDR3 sequence: CASSLGGAGYEQYF. The CDR3 bases are TGCGCCAGCAGCTTGGGGGGAGCTGGCTACGAGCAGTACTTC.

The chain carries TRBV6-5 and TRBJ1-1, with D possibly being TRBD1 (6 bases). This CDR3 has 14 amino acids. Between the trimmed V and J ends, which lost 5 bases and 2 bases, there was a span of 12 bases. CDR1 is MNHEY, CDR2 SVGAGI, per germline. The CDR3 reads CASSQQGLNTEAFF. For the CDR3, the DNA is TGTGCCAGCAGTCAACAGGGCCTTAACACTGAAGCTTTCTTT.

The chain couples TRBV9 to TRBJ2-1; 8 positions agree with TRBD2. This CDR3 region has 14 residues. Germline-derived CDR1 and CDR2 are SGDLS and YYNGEE. V was clipped by 6 bases and J by 6 bases; unmatched bases: 8. The CDR3 nucleotides are TGTGCCAGCAACGGGGGGGAAGGGGGCAATGAGCAGTTCTTC. This encodes CASNGGEGGNEQFF. The variable domain in full, with the rest retrieved from reference TRBV9 and TRBJ2-1, is DSGVTQTPKHLITATGQRVTLRCSPRSGDLSVYWYQQSLDQGLQFLIQYYNGEERAKGNILERFSAQQFPDLHSELNLSSLELGDSALYFCASNGGEGGNEQFFGPGTRLTVL.

The gene calls are TRBV15 and TRBJ1-1; D is unclear. The V gene's germline CDR1 is LNHNV and CDR2 YYDKDF (reference sequence). The V end lost 1 base, the J end lost 0 bases, and 12 bases lay between the germline ends. The CDR3 contains 16 residues. CDR3 loop: CATSRGPRLMNTEAFF. Here the CDR3 DNA reads TGTGCCACCAGCAGAGGTCCCAGACTCATGAACACTGAAGCTTTCTTT.

The V call is TRBV9, the J call TRBJ2-1; 7 nucleotides align to TRBD2. The germline gives CDR1 SGDLS, CDR2 YYNGEE. The CDR3 covers 15 residues. With 0 bases clipped from V and 6 bases from J, the junction kept 6 bases outside the gene matches. The CDR3 protein is CASSVGEGVGNEQFF. CDR3 sequence (DNA): TGTGCCAGCAGCGTAGGGGAGGGAGTCGGCAATGAGCAGTTCTTC.

This rearrangement joins TRBV19 to TRBJ2-3; D is unresolved. Germline V gene data show CDR1 as LNHDA and CDR2 as SQIVND (reference sequence). V dropped 5 bases and J dropped 4 bases, with 4 bases sitting between them. The CDR3 runs to 11 residues. CDR3 amino acids: CASSESDTQYF. The CDR3 region has the DNA TGTGCCAGTAGTGAGTCAGATACGCAGTATTTT.

The J gene is TRBJ1-2, the V gene TRBV9, with D hard to call. The CDR3 spans 17 residues. Germline V gives CDR1 SGDLS, CDR2 YYNGEE. The V gene lost 3 bases and the J gene lost 0 bases, with 18 bases spanning the gap. CDR3 in DNA: TGTGCCAGCAGCGGCGGGAATACCCTACGACCTAACTATGGCTACACCTTC. Translation gives CASSGGNTLRPNYGYTF.

The chain recombines TRBV9 with TRBJ2-1; possibly TRBD2 for D (7 bases). CDR3 size: 12 residues. V was clipped by 7 bases and J by 9 bases, with 14 bases between them. Germline CDR1 and CDR2: SGDLS and YYNGEE. CDR3 coding DNA: TGTGCCAGCGGAGGGGGGGGTGTTGAGCAGTTCTTC. Translation: CASGGGGVEQFF.

The chain employs TRBV7-9 and TRBJ2-7; D possibly corresponds to TRBD1 (5 bases). The CDR3 is 16 amino acids. V was trimmed by 5 bases and J by 0 bases, leaving 17 bases between them. From germline, CDR1 is SEHNR and CDR2 FQNEAQ (reference sequence). The CDR3 DNA sequence: TGTGCCAGCAGCCCTCCCTTGGGGCGAAGCTCCTACGAGCAGTACTTC. Translation: CASSPPLGRSSYEQYF.

The chain combines TRBV13 with TRBJ2-7; D may be TRBD1 (5 bases). This CDR3 spans 14 amino acids. V gave up 5 bases and J gave up 3 bases, with 14 bases separating them. Germline loops: CDR1 PRHDT, CDR2 FYEKMQ (reference sequence). The CDR3 coding sequence is TGTGCCAGCAGCCCGCCGACAGATTACTACGAGCAGTACTTC. Translated: CASSPPTDYYEQYF.

The V call is TRBV27, the J call TRBJ2-3; 13 bases line up with TRBD2. J gave up 0 bases and V 2 bases, and 5 bases lay outside the gene matches. The length of the CDR3 is 18 residues. Germline V gives CDR1 MNHEY, CDR2 SMNVEV (reference sequence). In DNA, the CDR3 is TGTGCCAGCAGTTTAGGACTAGCGGGAGAGTCTAGCACAGATACGCAGTATTTT. This sequence encodes CASSLGLAGESSTDTQYF.